The 6 T cell receptor beta chains listed next were all sequenced from one sample in a study of identical twins. TCRdb fed the 5' RACE reads into MiXCR, producing one record per CDR3 protein. In the table there are about 550,000 distinct CDR3 sequences, around 24% of which are singletons. This sample was also put to use in a study of yellow fever vaccine responses in identical twins.

Sequenced input: CD4+ T cells sorted from blood. The source is a woman aged 18 to 35 in good health.

The table lists this clonotype with a few counts. V gene TRBV10-3 combines with J gene TRBJ2-5, with 11 nucleotides matching TRBD2. In germline, CDR1 is ENHRY, CDR2 SYGVKD. This CDR3 is 16 amino acids long. Unmatched junction bases numbered 5, after V lost 5 bases and J lost 0 bases. The CDR3 nucleotides are TGTGCCATCAGTAGACTAGCGGGAAATAACCAAGAGACCCAGTACTTC. It specifies CAISRLAGNNQETQYF.

V gene TRBV7-3 combines with J gene TRBJ2-2, with TRBD2 as a possible D gene (5 bases). V gave up 5 bases and J gave up 7 bases, with 17 bases separating them. Germline V CDR1 and CDR2: SGHTA, FQGTGA. CDR3 length equals 15 residues. The CDR3 bases are TGTGCCAGCAGCCCCCTGGGTGAGGGAATCGGGGAGCTGTTTTTT. Translation gives CASSPLGEGIGELFF.

This clonotype was detected only a few times. The V call is TRBV9, the J call TRBJ2-4; 10 bases map to TRBD2. V lost 3 bases and J lost 7; bases outside the gene matches: 4. The CDR3 is 14 amino acids. The germline V gene has CDR1 SGDLS and CDR2 YYNGEE. The DNA for the CDR3 is TGTGCCAGCAGCGCCGGACTAGCGGCCAACATTCAGTACTTC. This codes for CASSAGLAANIQYF.

This chain links TRBV20-1 with TRBJ2-5; D unclear. V was clipped by 0 bases and J by 1 base, with 12 bases between them. Per the germline V gene, CDR1 is DFQATT and CDR2 is SNEGSKA (reference sequence). The CDR3 covers 15 residues. CDR3 sequence reads: CSARDWPTLQETQYF. CDR3 nucleotides: TGCAGTGCTAGAGATTGGCCCACGCTCCAAGAGACCCAGTACTTC.

This clonotype has more than one count but fewer than ten. This chain joins TRBV10-3 and TRBJ2-1, with D unresolved. The V end lost 1 base, the J end lost 7 bases, and 5 bases lay between the germline ends. CDR3 length: 12 amino acids. Germline lookup yields CDR1 ENHRY and CDR2 SYGVKD. CDR3 region: CAISELENEQFF. CDR3 nucleotide sequence: TGTGCCATCAGTGAGTTGGAGAATGAGCAGTTCTTC.

This clonotype was found a few times. This chain uses TRBV12-3 or TRBV12-4 with TRBJ1-5, with D hard to call. V was cut by 3 bases and J by 6 bases, with 9 bases left in between. This CDR3 region has 13 residues. Here the CDR3 DNA reads TGTGCCAGCAGTTTCCGGGGTAGTCAGCCCCAGCATTTT. Translating it yields CASSFRGSQPQHF.